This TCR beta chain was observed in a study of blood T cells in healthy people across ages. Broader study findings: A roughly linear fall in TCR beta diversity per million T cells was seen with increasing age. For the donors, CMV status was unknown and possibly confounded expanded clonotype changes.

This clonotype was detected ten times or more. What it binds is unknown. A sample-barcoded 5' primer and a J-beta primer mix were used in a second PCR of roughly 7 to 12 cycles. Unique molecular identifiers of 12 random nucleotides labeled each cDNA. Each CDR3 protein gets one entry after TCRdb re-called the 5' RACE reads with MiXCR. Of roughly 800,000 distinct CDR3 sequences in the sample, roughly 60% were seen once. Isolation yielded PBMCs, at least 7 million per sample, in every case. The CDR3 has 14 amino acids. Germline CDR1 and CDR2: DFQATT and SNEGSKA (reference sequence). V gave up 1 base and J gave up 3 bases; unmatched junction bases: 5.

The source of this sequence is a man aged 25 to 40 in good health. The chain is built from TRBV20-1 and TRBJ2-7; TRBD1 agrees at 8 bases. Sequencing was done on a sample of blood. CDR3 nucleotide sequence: TGCAGTGCTAGAGTTGACAGGGGAGTCTACGAGCAGTACTTC. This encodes CSARVDRGVYEQYF.